This TCR beta chain originates from a study of blood T cells in healthy people across ages. Then a second PCR, running roughly 7 to 11 cycles, was carried out with a sample-barcoded 5' primer and a J-beta primer mix. TCRdb redid the calling of the 5' RACE reads with MiXCR, one entry per CDR3 protein. The repertoire holds roughly 1.7 million distinct CDR3 sequences, 34% seen once, with approximately 11% in the top ten. The CDR3 is 12 amino acids. Trimming shortened V by 4 bases and J by 7 bases, and 11 bases separated the two germline ends. In its sample, this clonotype was seen many times. What it binds is unknown. Whole-study results and caveats: Estimates of diversity drawn from one million T cells were considered underestimates.

Sample: blood. The receptor comes from a woman in her twenties or thirties in good health. The rearrangement links TRBV12-3 or TRBV12-4 to TRBJ2-7; either TRBD1 or TRBD2 may fit D (5 bases each). The CDR3 coding sequence is TGTGCCAGCAGTTCGGGGCCTTGGGAGCAGTACTTC. Protein product: CASSSGPWEQYF.